A single sample gave rise to the 16 T cell receptor beta chains below, sequenced in a study of T cell responses to AZD1222 COVID-19 vaccine (dated by TCRdb to the early 2020s). The sample's time point label, in plain terms: baseline before first vaccination. Library preparation used the immunoSEQ multiplex PCR assay. TCRdb's version of the immuneACCESS table is confined to in-frame rearrangements and falls short of the full clone set. An unresolved V gene accounts for under half of the shortfall where checked; the remainder is of unknown origin. The sample profile shows 140,000 or so clones; just over 85% of them were found once. The top ten constitute around 3% of the sample. The material sequenced was peripheral blood, taken on day 0 of AZD1222 vaccination. These receptors came from an adult in good health.

This chain joins TRBV29-1 and TRBJ1-2, with 7 bases that match TRBD1. V shed 0 bases, J shed 7 bases, and the junction held 11 bases outside the gene matches. Germline V gives CDR1 SQVTM, CDR2 ANQGSEA. The CDR3 consists of 15 residues. The CDR3 nucleotides are TGCAGCGTTGAAGATCCAAGGGGGCGGGTAGGTGGCTACACCTTC. Translation gives CSVEDPRGRVGGYTF.

The rearrangement joins TRBV28 to TRBJ1-3, with 8 positions matching TRBD1. V lost 3 bases to trimming and J lost 0 bases; unmatched junction nucleotides: 13. The CDR3 length is 19 residues. Per the germline V gene, CDR1 is MDHEN and CDR2 is SYDVKM. The CDR3 is CASSFRGPGTGHSGNTIYF. The CDR3 region has the DNA TGTGCCAGCAGTTTCCGAGGCCCCGGGACAGGCCACTCTGGAAACACCATATATTTT.

This clone has more than one count but fewer than ten. The rearrangement links TRBV5-1 to TRBJ2-2; 10 bases align to TRBD2. The germline V gene encodes CDR1 SGHRS and CDR2 YFSETQ. With 1 base clipped from V and 0 bases from J, the junction kept 0 bases outside the gene matches. The CDR3 contains 16 residues. The CDR3 DNA reads TGCGCCAGCAGCTTGACTAGCGGGGCGAACACCGGGGAGCTGTTTTTT. It translates to CASSLTSGANTGELFF.

This clone has only one observation. The V call is TRBV4-2, the J call TRBJ2-3; TRBD2 matches at 11 bases. The junction had 11 bases not matched to a gene; V was cut back by 4 bases and J by 5 bases. Germline V gene lookup returns CDR1 LGHNA and CDR2 YNFKEQ. The CDR3 is 17 amino acids. The CDR3 bases are TGTGCCAGCAGCCGTTTAATAGCGGGAGGGCCCGAAGATACGCAGTATTTT. Its translation is CASSRLIAGGPEDTQYF.

This chain links TRBV11-1 with TRBJ1-1; tentatively, D is TRBD1 (6 bases). The length of the CDR3 is 13 residues. Trimming stripped 2 bases from V and 7 bases from J, with 11 bases between. Per germline, CDR1 SGHAT and CDR2 FQDESV (reference sequence). The CDR3 nucleotides are TGTGCCAGCAGCTTATGGGACACCCGTGAAGCTTTCTTT. It translates to CASSLWDTREAFF.

V is TRBV7-9 and J is TRBJ1-3, with D tentatively TRBD1 (5 bases). The V and J ends lost 6 bases and 3 bases respectively, with 12 bases between them. There are 14 residues in the CDR3. CDR1 is SEHNR, CDR2 FQNEAQ, per germline (reference sequence). CDR3 DNA sequence: TGTGCCAGCAGTTCCGGGACGCTTGGAAACACCATATATTTT. This codes for CASSSGTLGNTIYF. Full variable domain (rest looked up from reference TRBV7-9 and TRBJ1-3): DTGVSQNPRHKITKRGQNVTFRCDPISEHNRLYWYRQTLGQGPEFLTYFQNEAQLEKSRLLSDRFSAERPKGSFSTLEIQRTEQGDSAMYLCASSSGTLGNTIYFGEGSWLTVV.

The rearrangement joins TRBV5-4 to TRBJ1-2; D unresolved. The CDR3 spans 13 residues. Germline lookup yields CDR1 SGHNT and CDR2 YYREEE (reference sequence). Trimming took off 9 bases at V and 6 bases at J, with 18 bases between the two ends. The CDR3 loop is CAITRGPLNGYTF. In nucleotides, the CDR3 is TGTGCCATCACAAGAGGACCCCTCAATGGCTACACCTTC. Based on the CDR3 plus reference TRBV5-4 and TRBJ1-2, the full variable domain is ETGVTQSPTHLIKTRGQQVTLRCSSQSGHNTVSWYQQALGQGPQFIFQYYREEENGRGNFPPRFSGLQFPNYSSELNVNALELDDSALYLCAITRGPLNGYTFGSGTRLTVV.

V usage is TRBV25-1 and J usage is TRBJ1-2; D gene uncertain. V lost 0 bases, J lost 7 bases, and 15 bases lay in between. This CDR3 region has 15 residues. The V gene's germline CDR1 is MGHDK and CDR2 SYGVNS. As DNA, the CDR3 is TGTGCCAGCAGTGAATATATTGAAGGATCTCGTGGCTACACCTTC. It translates to CASSEYIEGSRGYTF.

The V and J genes are TRBV6-5 and TRBJ1-6, with D possibly TRBD1 on 6 matching bases. CDR1 is MNHEY, CDR2 SVGAGI, per germline. This CDR3 has 15 amino acids. The germline V and J ends were trimmed by 7 bases and 7 bases, with 17 bases remaining between them. In nucleotides, the CDR3 is TGTGCCAGCACTCGAAATACCGGGGGCAATTCACCCCTCCACTTT. Translation gives CASTRNTGGNSPLHF.

The J gene is TRBJ1-1, the V gene TRBV5-1; D gene uncertain. V shed 4 bases and J shed 4 bases, with 20 bases lying between them. CDR1 SGHRS and CDR2 YFSETQ come from the germline V gene. The CDR3 is 16 amino acids. CDR3 nucleotide sequence: TGCGCCAGCAGCCCCCTTATAAGGGATATGGGCACTGAAGCTTTCTTT. Encoded protein: CASSPLIRDMGTEAFF.

J is TRBJ2-1 and V is TRBV30, with a possible D match to TRBD2 (6 bases). CDR1 and CDR2 (germline): GTSNPN, SVGIG (reference sequence). With 5 bases removed from V and 4 bases from J, the gap between germline ends came to 15 bases. CDR3 length equals 14 residues. CDR3 region: CAWQTGGAYNEQFF. CDR3 DNA: TGTGCCTGGCAGACTGGCGGGGCGTACAATGAGCAGTTCTTC. The entire variable domain, with the rest obtained from reference TRBV30 and TRBJ2-1, is as follows: SQTIHQWPATLVQPVGSPLSLECTVEGTSNPNLYWYRQAAGRGLQLLFYSVGIGQISSEVPQNLSASRPQDRQFILSSKKLLLSDSGFYLCAWQTGGAYNEQFFGPGTRLTVL.

For the CDR3, the DNA is TGTGCCAGCAGCCAAGATTTTCGTGGACTCAACAATGAGCAGTTCTTC. Amino acids: CASSQDFRGLNNEQFF. The J gene is TRBJ2-1, the V gene TRBV4-2; tentative D call: TRBD2 (5 bases). V lost 0 bases and J lost 5, with 14 bases in between. Germline V gene sequence: CDR1 LGHNA, CDR2 YNFKEQ. CDR3 length: 16 amino acids.

The rearrangement joins TRBV4-1 to TRBJ2-5, with D possibly TRBD1 on 6 matching bases. The germline CDR1 and CDR2 sequences are MGHRA and YSYEKL. The CDR3 runs to 16 residues. The V gene lost 3 bases and the J gene lost 5 bases, with 19 bases spanning the gap. In nucleotides, the CDR3 is TGCGCCAGCAGCCAGGGGGCAGGGGACCCTCGGGAGACCCAGTACTTC. This codes for CASSQGAGDPRETQYF.

This rearrangement joins TRBV6-5 to TRBJ2-3; D not resolved. The CDR3 is 15 residues long. The V end was cut by 7 bases, the J end by 0 bases, with 14 bases between. The V gene's germline CDR1 is MNHEY and CDR2 SVGAGI. The DNA for the CDR3 is TGTGCCAGCATAGCAGAGAAACCTAGCACAGATACGCAGTATTTT. Translating gives CASIAEKPSTDTQYF.

The V call is TRBV25-1, the J call TRBJ1-1, with TRBD1 identical over 8 bases. J was trimmed by 3 bases and V by 4 bases; bases with no gene match: 1. This CDR3 contains 13 residues. Germline CDR1 is MGHDK and CDR2 is SYGVNS. The DNA of the CDR3 is TGTGCCAGCAGTGCACAGGGGGACACTGAAGCTTTCTTT. Its protein product is CASSAQGDTEAFF.

V is TRBV7-3 and J is TRBJ1-1; D is ambiguous. The CDR3 has 13 residues. V shed 0 bases and J shed 3 bases, with 5 bases lying between them. Germline CDR1 and CDR2: SGHTA and FQGTGA. CDR3 amino acids: CASSLTQDTEAFF. CDR3 bases: TGTGCCAGCAGCTTAACCCAGGACACTGAAGCTTTCTTT.